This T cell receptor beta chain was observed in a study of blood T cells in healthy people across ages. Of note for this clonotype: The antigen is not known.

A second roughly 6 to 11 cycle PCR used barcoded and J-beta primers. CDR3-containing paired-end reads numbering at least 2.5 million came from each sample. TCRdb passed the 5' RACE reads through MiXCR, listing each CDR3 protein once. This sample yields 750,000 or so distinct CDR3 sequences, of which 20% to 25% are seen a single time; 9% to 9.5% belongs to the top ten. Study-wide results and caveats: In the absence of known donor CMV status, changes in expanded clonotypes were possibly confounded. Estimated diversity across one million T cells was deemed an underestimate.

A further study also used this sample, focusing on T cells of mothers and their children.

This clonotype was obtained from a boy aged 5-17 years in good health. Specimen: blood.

The CDR3 loop is CASSLYEWTGQIAKNIQYF. The DNA for the CDR3 is TGTGCCAGCAGCCTCTACGAATGGACAGGCCAAATAGCCAAAAACATTCAGTACTTC. The gene calls are TRBV7-9 and TRBJ2-4, with 7 bases that match TRBD1. J lost 0 bases, V lost 5 bases, and 16 bases had no gene match. There are 19 residues in the CDR3. In germline, CDR1 is SEHNR, CDR2 FQNEAQ (reference sequence).